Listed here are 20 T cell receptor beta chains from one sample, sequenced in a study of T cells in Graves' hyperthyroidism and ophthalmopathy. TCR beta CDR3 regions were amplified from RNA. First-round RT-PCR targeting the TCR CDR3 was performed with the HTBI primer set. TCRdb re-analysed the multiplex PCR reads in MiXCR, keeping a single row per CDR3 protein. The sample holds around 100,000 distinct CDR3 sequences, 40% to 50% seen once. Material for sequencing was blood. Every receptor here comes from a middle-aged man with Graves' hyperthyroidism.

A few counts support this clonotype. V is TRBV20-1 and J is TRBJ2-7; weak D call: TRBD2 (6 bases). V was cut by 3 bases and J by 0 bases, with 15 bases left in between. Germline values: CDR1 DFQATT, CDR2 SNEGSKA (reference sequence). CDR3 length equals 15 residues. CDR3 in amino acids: CSASSEYGSSYEQYF. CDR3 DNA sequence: TGCAGTGCTAGCTCGGAATACGGGAGCTCCTACGAGCAGTACTTC.

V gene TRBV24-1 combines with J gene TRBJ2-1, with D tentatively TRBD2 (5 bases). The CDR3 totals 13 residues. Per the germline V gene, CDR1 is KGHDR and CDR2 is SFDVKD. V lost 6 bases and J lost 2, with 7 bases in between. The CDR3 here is CATSLSAYNEQFF. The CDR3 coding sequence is TGTGCCACCAGTCTTAGCGCCTACAATGAGCAGTTCTTC.

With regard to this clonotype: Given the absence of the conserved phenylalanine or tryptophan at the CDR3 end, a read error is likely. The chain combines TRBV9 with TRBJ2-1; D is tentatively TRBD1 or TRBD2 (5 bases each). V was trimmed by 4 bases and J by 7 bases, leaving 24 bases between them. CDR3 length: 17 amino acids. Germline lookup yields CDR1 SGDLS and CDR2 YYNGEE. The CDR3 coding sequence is TGTGCCAGCAGCCCCGGATGGGGCTATGGACTCTCAAATGAGCAGTTCTGC. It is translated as CASSPGWGYGLSNEQFC.

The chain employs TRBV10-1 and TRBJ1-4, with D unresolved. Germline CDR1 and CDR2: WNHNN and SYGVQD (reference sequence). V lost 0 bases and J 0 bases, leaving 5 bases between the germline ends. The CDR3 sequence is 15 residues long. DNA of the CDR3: TGCGCCAGCAGTGAGTCTCCCACAACTAATGAAAAACTGTTTTTT. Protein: CASSESPTTNEKLFF.

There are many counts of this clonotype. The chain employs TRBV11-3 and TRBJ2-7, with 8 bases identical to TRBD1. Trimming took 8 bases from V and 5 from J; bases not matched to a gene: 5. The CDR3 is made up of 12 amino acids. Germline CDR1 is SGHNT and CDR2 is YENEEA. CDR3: CASADRGHEQYF. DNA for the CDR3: TGTGCCAGCGCCGACAGGGGCCACGAGCAGTACTTC.

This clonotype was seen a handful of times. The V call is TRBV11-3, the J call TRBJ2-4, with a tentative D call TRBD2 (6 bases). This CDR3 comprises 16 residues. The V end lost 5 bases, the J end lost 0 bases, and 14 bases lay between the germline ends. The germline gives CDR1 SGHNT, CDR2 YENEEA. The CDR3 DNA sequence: TGTGCCAGCAGCGTCAGACTAGGCCCAGCCAAAAACATTCAGTACTTC. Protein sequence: CASSVRLGPAKNIQYF.

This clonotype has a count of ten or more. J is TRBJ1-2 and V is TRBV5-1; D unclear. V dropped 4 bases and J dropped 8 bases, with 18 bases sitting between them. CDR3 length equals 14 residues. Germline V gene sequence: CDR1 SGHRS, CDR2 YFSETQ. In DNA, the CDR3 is TGCGCCAGCAGCCCACAAAGCGAAGGGTTGGGCTACACCTTC. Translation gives CASSPQSEGLGYTF.

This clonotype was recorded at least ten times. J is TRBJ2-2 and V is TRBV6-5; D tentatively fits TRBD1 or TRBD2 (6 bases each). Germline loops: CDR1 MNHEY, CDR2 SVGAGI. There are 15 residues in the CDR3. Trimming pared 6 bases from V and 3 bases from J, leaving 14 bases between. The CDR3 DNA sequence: TGTGCCAGCAGCCCGGTGGGGGGCGACACCGGGGAGCTGTTTTTT. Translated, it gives CASSPVGGDTGELFF.

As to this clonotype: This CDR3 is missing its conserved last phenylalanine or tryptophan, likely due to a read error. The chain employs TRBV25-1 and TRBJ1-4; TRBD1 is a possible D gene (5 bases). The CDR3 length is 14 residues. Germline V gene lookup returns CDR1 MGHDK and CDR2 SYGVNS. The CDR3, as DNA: TGTGCCAGCCGAACCGCAGGGTCTAACGAAAAACTGTTTTCT. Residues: CASRTAGSNEKLFS.

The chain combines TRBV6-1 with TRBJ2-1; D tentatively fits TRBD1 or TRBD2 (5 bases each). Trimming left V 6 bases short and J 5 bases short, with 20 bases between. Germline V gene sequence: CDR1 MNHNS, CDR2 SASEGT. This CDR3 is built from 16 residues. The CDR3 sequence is CASSLRGTSTNNEQFF. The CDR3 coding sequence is TGTGCCAGCAGCTTACGTGGGACCAGCACCAACAATGAGCAGTTCTTC.

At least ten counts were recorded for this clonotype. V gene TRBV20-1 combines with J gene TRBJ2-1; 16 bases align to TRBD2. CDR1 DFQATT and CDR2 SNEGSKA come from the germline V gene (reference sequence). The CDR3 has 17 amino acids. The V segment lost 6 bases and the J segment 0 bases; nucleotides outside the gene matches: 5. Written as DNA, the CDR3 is TGCAGTGCCCTTGGGACTAGCGGGGGGGTCTCCTACAATGAGCAGTTCTTC. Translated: CSALGTSGGVSYNEQFF.

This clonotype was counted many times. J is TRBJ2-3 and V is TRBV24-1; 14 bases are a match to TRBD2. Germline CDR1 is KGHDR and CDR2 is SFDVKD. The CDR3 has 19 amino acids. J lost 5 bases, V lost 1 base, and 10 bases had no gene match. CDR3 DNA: TGTGCCACCAGTGATTTTTCCACAGGACTAGCGGGAGGACGAGATACGCAGTATTTT. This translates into CATSDFSTGLAGGRDTQYF.

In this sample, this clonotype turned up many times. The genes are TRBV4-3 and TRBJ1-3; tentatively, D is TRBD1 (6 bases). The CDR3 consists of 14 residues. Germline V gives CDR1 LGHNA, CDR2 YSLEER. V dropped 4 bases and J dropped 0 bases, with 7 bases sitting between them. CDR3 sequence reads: CASSLDSSGNTIYF. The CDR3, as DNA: TGCGCCAGCAGCCTGGACAGCTCTGGAAACACCATATATTTT.

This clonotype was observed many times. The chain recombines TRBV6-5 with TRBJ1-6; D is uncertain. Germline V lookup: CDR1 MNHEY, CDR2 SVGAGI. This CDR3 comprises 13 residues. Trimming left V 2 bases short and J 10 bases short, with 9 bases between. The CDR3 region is CASSYEVGSPLHF. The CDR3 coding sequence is TGTGCCAGCAGTTACGAAGTGGGATCACCCCTCCACTTT.

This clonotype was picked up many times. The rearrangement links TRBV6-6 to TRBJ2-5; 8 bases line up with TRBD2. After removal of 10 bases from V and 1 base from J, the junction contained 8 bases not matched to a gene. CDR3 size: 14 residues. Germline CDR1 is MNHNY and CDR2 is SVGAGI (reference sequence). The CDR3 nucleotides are TGTGCCACCAGGAGCGGGGGTACCCAAGAGACCCAGTACTTC. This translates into CATRSGGTQETQYF.

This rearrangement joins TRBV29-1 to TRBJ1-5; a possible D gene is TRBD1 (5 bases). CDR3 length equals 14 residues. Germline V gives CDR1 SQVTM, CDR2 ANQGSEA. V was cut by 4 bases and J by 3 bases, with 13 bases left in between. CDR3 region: CSVGVAGPNQPQHF. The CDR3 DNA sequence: TGCAGCGTTGGAGTAGCGGGACCCAATCAGCCCCAGCATTTT.

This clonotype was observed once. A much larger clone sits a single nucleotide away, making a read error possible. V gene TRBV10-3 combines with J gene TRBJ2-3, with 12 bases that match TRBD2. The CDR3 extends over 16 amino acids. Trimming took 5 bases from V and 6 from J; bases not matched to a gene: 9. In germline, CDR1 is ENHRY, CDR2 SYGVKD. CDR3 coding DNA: TGTGCCATCAGTTACTCGGCTAGCGGGAGGGGCGATACGCAGTATTTT. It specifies CAISYSASGRGDTQYF.

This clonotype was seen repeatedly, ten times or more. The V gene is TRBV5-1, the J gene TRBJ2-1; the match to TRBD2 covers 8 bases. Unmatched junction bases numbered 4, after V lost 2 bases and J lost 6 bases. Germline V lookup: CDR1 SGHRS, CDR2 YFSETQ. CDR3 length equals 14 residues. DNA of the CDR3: TGCGCCAGCAGCTTACGGGGGGGTGGCAATGAGCAGTTCTTC. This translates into CASSLRGGGNEQFF.

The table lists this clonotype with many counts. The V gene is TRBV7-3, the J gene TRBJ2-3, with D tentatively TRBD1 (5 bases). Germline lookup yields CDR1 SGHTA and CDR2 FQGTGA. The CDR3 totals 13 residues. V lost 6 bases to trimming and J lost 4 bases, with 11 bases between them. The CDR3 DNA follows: TGTGCCAGCAGTTTCGACAGACCAGATACGCAGTATTTT. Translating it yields CASSFDRPDTQYF.

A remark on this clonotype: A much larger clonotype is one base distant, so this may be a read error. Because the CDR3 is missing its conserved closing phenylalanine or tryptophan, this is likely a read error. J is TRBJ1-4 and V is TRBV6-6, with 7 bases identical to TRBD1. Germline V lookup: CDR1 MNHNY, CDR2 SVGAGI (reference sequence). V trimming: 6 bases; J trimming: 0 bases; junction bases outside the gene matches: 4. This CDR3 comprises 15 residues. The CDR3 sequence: CASRLDRATNEKLFS. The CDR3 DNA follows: TGTGCCAGCAGACTTGACAGGGCAACTAATGAAAAACTGTTTTCT.